These T cell receptor beta chains were read from a single sample in a study of immune evolution from preneoplasia to lung adenocarcinoma. The protocol was immunoSEQ multiplex PCR, while the TCRdb copy is restricted to in-frame clones and leaves out a portion. The sample shows a few thousand clones, around 79% of them seen only once. The sequenced material came from FFPE lung adenocarcinoma in situ tissue. These receptor sequences come from a person aged 55-80 years with lung adenocarcinoma. CDR3s include the opening cysteine and the closing phenylalanine or tryptophan. The D gene is left open where the match is weak. For some rows the clone size is stated as once, few or many, or as a class when expanded; others skip it.

j_call	clone_size	v_call	cdr3_length	d_call	cdr3_nt	cdr3_aa
TRBJ2-3	.	TRBV9	15	.	TGTGCCAGCAGCGTAGAGGACCCAAGCCCAGATACGCAGTATTTT	CASSVEDPSPDTQYF
TRBJ2-7	.	TRBV4-2	13	.	TGTGCCAGCAGCCCCGAGGGCAGCGGGGAGCAGTACTTC	CASSPEGSGEQYF
TRBJ2-5	.	TRBV27	13	TRBD1	TGTGCCAGCAGCCCGGGACAGGGGTGGACCCAGTACTTC	CASSPGQGWTQYF
TRBJ1-1	few	TRBV5-1	16	TRBD1	TGCGCCAGCAGATATGCCCCGGGACAGATGAACACTGAAGCTTTCTTT	CASRYAPGQMNTEAFF
TRBJ1-4	few	TRBV19	15	.	TGTGCCAGTAGTCCCAGGGCAGGTACTAATGAAAAACTGTTTTTT	CASSPRAGTNEKLFF
TRBJ2-1	.	TRBV10-1	17	TRBD2	TGCGCCAGCAGTGAGGGGTCTAGCGGGGCTTCCTACAATGAGCAGTTCTTC	CASSEGSSGASYNEQFF
TRBJ1-5	.	TRBV6-5	13	.	TGTGCCAGCAGTTACGGTCCCCAGCAGCCCCAGCATTTT	CASSYGPQQPQHF
TRBJ2-5	.	TRBV11-2	14	.	TGTGCCAGCAGCCTAGGGGGGTTCCGAGAGACCCAGTACTTC	CASSLGGFRETQYF
TRBJ1-1	.	TRBV7-2	15	.	TGTGCCAGCAGTACAGGGAGTAAGATGAACACTGAAGCTTTCTTT	CASSTGSKMNTEAFF
TRBJ2-7	.	TRBV2	13	TRBD2	TGTGCCAGCATAAGCGCGGGGGACTACGAGCAGTACTTC	CASISAGDYEQYF
TRBJ1-4	once	TRBV2	14	.	TGTGCCAGCAGTGAACAGGGAGAAGGGGAAAAACTGTTTTTT	CASSEQGEGEKLFF
TRBJ2-7	.	TRBV7-9	14	TRBD1	TGTGCCAGCAGCTTAGGGACAGGGTTCTACGAGCAGTACTTC	CASSLGTGFYEQYF
TRBJ2-7	.	TRBV6-1	13	.	TGTGCCAGCAACCGACAGCGTACCTACGAGCAGTACTTC	CASNRQRTYEQYF
TRBJ2-5	.	TRBV5-3	15	.	TGTGCCAGCAGCTCCGTTACGGGACAACAAGAGACCCAGTACTTC	CASSSVTGQQETQYF
TRBJ2-3	.	TRBV18	16	.	TGTGCCAGCTCACCACTCCCGGGAACTAGCACAGATACGCAGTATTTT	CASSPLPGTSTDTQYF
TRBJ2-5	.	TRBV5-4	17	TRBD2	TGTGCCAGCAGCTTGATGGGGGATAGCGGGGGGCCAGAGACCCAGTACTTC	CASSLMGDSGGPETQYF
TRBJ1-4	.	TRBV15	16	.	TGTGCCACCAATGACCGGGGCACAAGTGCGGCGGAAAAACTGTTTTTT	CATNDRGTSAAEKLFF
TRBJ2-2	.	TRBV5-4	14	.	TGTGCCAGCAGCCGGCGAGCGAGCACCGGGGAGCTGTTTTTT	CASSRRASTGELFF
TRBJ2-3	.	TRBV7-2	13	.	TGTGCCAGCAGCTTGGCCAGCACAGATACGCAGTATTTT	CASSLASTDTQYF
TRBJ2-5	.	TRBV7-2	16	TRBD2	TGTGCCAGCAGCCAATCCCGGGGGGGCTCACAAGAGACCCAGTACTTC	CASSQSRGGSQETQYF
TRBJ1-2	.	TRBV7-9	12	TRBD1	TGTGCCAGCAGATGGGACAGGGGCGTGGGCACCTTC	CASRWDRGVGTF
TRBJ1-2	few	TRBV29-1	13	.	TGCAGCGTTGAAGAAGGAGAGGACTATGGCTACACCTTC	CSVEEGEDYGYTF
TRBJ1-2	.	TRBV28	15	.	TGTGCCAGCAGTCCCTCCGCATTCGCTAACTATGGCTACACCTTC	CASSPSAFANYGYTF
TRBJ1-5	few	TRBV7-9	14	.	TGTGCCAGCAATCCCCGGGACAACTATCAGCCCCAGCATTTT	CASNPRDNYQPQHF
TRBJ1-2	.	TRBV5-1	13	TRBD1	TGCGCCAGCAGCGAACAGGGGGACTATGGCTACACCTTC	CASSEQGDYGYTF
TRBJ2-3	.	TRBV12-5	16	TRBD2	TGTGCTAGTGGTACGGGACTAGCGGGGGGCACAGATACGCAGTATTTT	CASGTGLAGGTDTQYF
TRBJ1-3	.	TRBV9	16	TRBD1	TGTGCCAGCAGCGAACGGGACAGGGGCTCTGGAAACACCATATATTTT	CASSERDRGSGNTIYF
TRBJ1-1	.	TRBV5-1	18	.	TGCGCCAGCAGCCGGGGGGGTATTCGCCCCAATGGAAACACTGAAGCTTTCTTT	CASSRGGIRPNGNTEAFF
TRBJ1-2	.	TRBV5-1	16	.	TGCGCCAGCAGCTTATATGCACCACAGGAACCCTCCGGCTACACCTTC	CASSLYAPQEPSGYTF
TRBJ2-7	.	TRBV21-1	12	.	TGTGCCAGCAGCGCCAGCCTCTACGAGCAGTACTTC	CASSASLYEQYF
TRBJ2-2	.	TRBV10-2	15	TRBD2	TGCGCCAGCAGGCCCAGCGGGGGGGGGACCGGGGAGCTGTTTTTT	CASRPSGGGTGELFF